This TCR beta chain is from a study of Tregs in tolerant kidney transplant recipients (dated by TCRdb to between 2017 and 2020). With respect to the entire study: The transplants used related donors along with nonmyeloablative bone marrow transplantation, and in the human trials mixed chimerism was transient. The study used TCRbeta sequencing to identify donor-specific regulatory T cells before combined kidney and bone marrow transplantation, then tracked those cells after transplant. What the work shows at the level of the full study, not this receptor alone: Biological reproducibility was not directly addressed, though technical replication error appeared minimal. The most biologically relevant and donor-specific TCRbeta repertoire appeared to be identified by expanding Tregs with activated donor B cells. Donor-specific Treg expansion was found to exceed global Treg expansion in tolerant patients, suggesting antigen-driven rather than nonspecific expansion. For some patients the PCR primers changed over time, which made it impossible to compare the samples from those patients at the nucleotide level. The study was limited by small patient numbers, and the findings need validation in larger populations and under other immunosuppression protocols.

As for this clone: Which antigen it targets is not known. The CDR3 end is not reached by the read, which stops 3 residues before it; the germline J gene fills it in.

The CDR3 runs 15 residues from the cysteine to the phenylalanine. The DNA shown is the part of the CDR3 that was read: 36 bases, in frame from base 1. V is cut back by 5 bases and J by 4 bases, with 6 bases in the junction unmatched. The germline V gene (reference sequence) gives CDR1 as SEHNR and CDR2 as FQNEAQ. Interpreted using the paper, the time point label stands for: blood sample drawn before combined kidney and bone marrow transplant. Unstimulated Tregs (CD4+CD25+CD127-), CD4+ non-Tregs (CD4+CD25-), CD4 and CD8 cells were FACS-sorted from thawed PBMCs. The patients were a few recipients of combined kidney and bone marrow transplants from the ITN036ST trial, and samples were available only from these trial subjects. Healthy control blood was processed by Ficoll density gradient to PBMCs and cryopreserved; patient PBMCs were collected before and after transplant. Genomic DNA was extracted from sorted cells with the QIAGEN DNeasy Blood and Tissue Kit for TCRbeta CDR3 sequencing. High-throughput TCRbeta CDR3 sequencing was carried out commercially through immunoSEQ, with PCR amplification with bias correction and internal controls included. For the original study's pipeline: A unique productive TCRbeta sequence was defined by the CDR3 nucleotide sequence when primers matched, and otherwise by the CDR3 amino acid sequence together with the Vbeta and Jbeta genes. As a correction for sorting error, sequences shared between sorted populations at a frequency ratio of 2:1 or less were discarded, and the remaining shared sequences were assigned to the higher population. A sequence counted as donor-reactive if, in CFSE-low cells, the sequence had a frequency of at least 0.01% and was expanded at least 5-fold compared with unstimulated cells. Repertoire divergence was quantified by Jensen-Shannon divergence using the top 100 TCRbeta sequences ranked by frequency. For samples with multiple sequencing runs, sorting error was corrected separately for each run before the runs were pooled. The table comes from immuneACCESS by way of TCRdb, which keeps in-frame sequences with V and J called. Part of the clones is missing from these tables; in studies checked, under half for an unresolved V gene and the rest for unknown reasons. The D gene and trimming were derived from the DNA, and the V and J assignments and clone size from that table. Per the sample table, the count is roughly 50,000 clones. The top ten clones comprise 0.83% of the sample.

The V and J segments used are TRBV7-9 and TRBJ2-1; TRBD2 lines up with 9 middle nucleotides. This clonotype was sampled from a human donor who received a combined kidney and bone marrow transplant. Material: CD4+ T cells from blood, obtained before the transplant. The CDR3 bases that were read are TGTGCCAGCAGCCCGCGGGGGGGCCTATACAATGAG. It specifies CASSPRGGLYNE. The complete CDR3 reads CASSPRGGLYNEQFF. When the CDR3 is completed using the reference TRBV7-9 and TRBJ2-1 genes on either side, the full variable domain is DTGVSQNPRHKITKRGQNVTFRCDPISEHNRLYWYRQTLGQGPEFLTYFQNEAQLEKSRLLSDRFSAERPKGSFSTLEIQRTEQGDSAMYLCASSPRGGLYNEQFFGPGTRLTVL.